A single T cell receptor beta chain is shown here with its context. This sample stems from a study of T cell changes during pregnancy in multiple sclerosis. Deletions cut 3 bases from V and 2 bases from J, with 16 bases between. Per the germline V gene, CDR1 is MGHRA and CDR2 is YSYEKL. The CDR3 length is 16 residues. Libraries were prepared by immunoSEQ multiplex PCR; TCRdb keeps only in-frame clonotypes and omits some of them. Of under 130,000 clones in the sample, about 90% are singletons; the top ten hold about 0.89%. The sample in question was peripheral blood, obtained after pregnancy. The genes are TRBV4-1 and TRBJ1-1, with D hard to call. The sequence was obtained from a female donor with multiple sclerosis, enrolled in a pregnancy study. CDR3 DNA sequence: TGCGCCAGCAGCCACGCAACTCGATCTGCTAACACTGAAGCTTTCTTT. It encodes CASSHATRSANTEAFF.